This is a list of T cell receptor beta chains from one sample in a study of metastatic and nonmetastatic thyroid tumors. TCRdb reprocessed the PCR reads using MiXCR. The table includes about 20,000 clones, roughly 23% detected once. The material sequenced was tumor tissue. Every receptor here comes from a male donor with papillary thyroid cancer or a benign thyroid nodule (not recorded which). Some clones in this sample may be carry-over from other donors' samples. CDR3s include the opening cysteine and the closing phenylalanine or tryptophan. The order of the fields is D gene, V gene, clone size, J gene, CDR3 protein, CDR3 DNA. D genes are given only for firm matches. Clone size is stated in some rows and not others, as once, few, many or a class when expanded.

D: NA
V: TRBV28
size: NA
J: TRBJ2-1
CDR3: CASSSPTPGANEQFF
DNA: TGTGCCAGCAGTTCTCCAACTCCAGGGGCCAATGAGCAGTTCTTC

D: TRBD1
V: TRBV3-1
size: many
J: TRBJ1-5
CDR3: CASSQERGVGRTGNNQPQHF
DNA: TGTGCCAGCAGCCAAGAGCGGGGAGTGGGTAGGACAGGGAACAATCAGCCCCAGCATTTT

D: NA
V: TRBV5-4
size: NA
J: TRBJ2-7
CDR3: CASSFKGGDELYF
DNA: TGTGCCAGCAGCTTCAAAGGGGGGGACGAGCTGTACTTC

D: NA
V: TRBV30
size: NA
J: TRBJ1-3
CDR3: CAWSVLQPTIYF
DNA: TGTGCCTGGAGTGTACTACAGCCCACCATATATTTT

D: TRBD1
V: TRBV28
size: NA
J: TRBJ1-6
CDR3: CASSPDRGPGSPLHF
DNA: TGTGCCAGCAGCCCCGACAGGGGGCCGGGTTCACCCCTCCACTTT

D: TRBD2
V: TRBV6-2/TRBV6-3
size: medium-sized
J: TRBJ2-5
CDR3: CASSYVRTSGSSQETQYF
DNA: TGTGCCAGCAGTTACGTGCGGACTAGCGGGAGCAGCCAAGAGACCCAGTACTTC

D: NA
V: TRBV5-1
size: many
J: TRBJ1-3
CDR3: CASSLEQGGNTIYF
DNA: TGCGCCAGCAGCTTGGAACAGGGCGGAAACACCATATATTTT

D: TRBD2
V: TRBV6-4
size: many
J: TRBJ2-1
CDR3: CASSMGTSGSGEQFF
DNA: TGTGCCAGCAGTATGGGGACTAGCGGGAGTGGTGAGCAGTTCTTC

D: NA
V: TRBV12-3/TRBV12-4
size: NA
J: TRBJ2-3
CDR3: CASSLIGSTDTQYF
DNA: TGTGCCAGCAGTTTAATAGGGAGCACAGATACGCAGTATTTT

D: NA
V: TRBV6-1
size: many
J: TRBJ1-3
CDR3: CASQIGTDLTGNTIYF
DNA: TGTGCCAGCCAAATAGGAACAGATCTGACTGGAAACACCATATATTTT

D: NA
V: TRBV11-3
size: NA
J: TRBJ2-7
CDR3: CASSPIGTNEQYF
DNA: TGTGCCAGCAGCCCCATTGGAACCAACGAGCAGTACTTC

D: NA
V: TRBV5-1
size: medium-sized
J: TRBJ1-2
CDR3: CASSLAGGLDYGYTF
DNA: TGCGCCAGCAGCTTGGCCGGGGGGCTTGACTATGGCTACACCTTC

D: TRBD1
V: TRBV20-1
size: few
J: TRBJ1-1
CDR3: CSAPGQVIIEAFF
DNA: TGCAGTGCTCCGGGACAGGTGATCATTGAAGCTTTCTTT

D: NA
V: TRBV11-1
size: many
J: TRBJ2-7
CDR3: CASSSGNTGQYEQYF
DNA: TGTGCCAGCAGCTCCGGGAATACGGGACAATACGAGCAGTACTTC

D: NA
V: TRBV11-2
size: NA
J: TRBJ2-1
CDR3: CASSLATGALDEQFF
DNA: TGTGCCAGCAGCTTAGCAACGGGAGCCCTCGATGAGCAGTTCTTC

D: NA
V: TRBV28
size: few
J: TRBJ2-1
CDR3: CASSLQWAYEQFF
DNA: TGTGCCAGTAGCCTTCAGTGGGCCTATGAGCAGTTCTTC

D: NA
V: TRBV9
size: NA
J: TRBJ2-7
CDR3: CARGGGQWAYEQYF
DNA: TGTGCCAGAGGGGGGGGACAGTGGGCCTACGAGCAGTACTTC

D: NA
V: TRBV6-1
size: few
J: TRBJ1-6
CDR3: CASSLSGLSSPLHF
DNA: TGTGCCAGCAGTCTTTCAGGATTGAGTTCACCCCTCCACTTT

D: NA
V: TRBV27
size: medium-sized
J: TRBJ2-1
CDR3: CASRKLGNEQFF
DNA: TGTGCCAGCAGAAAGCTAGGGAATGAGCAGTTCTTC

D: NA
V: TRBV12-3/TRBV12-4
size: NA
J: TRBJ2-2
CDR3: CASSLLASLAICPGELFF
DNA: TGTGCCAGCAGTTTACTCGCATCGCTGGCTATCTGCCCCGGGGAGCTGTTTTTT

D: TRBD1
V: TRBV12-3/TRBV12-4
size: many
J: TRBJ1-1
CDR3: CASSVDRVAFF
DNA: TGTGCCAGCAGCGTAGACAGGGTGGCTTTCTTT

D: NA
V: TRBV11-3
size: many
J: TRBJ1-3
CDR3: CASSLERFGNTIYF
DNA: TGTGCCAGCAGCTTGGAGCGGTTTGGAAACACCATATATTTT

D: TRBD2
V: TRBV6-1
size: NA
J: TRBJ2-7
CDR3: CASSQEIAGEQCF
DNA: TGTGCCAGCAGCCAGGAAATAGCGGGAGAGCAGTGCTTC

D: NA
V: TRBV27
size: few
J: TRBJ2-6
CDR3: CASRLKGGPGANVLTF
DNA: TGTGCCAGCAGACTAAAAGGGGGACCGGGGGCAAACGTCCTGACTTTC

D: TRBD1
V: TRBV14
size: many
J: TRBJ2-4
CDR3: CASSHYDPGQGMYIQYF
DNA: TGTGCCAGCAGCCACTACGATCCGGGACAGGGAATGTACATTCAGTACTTC

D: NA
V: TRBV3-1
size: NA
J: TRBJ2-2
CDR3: CASSQGNGELFF
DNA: TGTGCCAGCAGCCAAGGGAACGGGGAGCTGTTTTTT

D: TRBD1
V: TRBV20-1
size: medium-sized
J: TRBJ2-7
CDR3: CSAPGDRPSEQYF
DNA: TGCAGTGCTCCCGGGGACAGACCCTCCGAGCAGTACTTC

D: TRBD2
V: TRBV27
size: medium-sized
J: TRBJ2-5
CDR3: CASSKRERETQYF
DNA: TGTGCCAGCAGTAAGCGGGAGCGAGAGACCCAGTACTTC

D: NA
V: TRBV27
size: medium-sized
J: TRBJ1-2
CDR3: CASSLVGGLNYGYTF
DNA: TGTGCCAGCAGTTTAGTGGGGGGGCTTAACTATGGCTACACCTTC